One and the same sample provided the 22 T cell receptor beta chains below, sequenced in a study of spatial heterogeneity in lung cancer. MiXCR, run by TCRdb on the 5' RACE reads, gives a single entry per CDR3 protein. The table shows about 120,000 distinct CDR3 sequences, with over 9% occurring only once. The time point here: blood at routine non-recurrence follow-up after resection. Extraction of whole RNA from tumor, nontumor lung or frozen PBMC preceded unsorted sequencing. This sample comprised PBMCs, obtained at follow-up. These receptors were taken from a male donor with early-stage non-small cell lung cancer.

The CDR3, as DNA: TGCAGTGCTAGGATTCAGGGCGAGGTCCAAGAGACCCAGTACTTC. It encodes CSARIQGEVQETQYF. The V gene is TRBV20-1, the J gene TRBJ2-5, with D tentatively TRBD1 (5 bases). CDR1 is DFQATT and CDR2 is SNEGSKA in the germline V gene (reference sequence). The CDR3 is 15 residues long. The V end lost 3 bases, the J end lost 1 base, and 15 bases lay between the germline ends.

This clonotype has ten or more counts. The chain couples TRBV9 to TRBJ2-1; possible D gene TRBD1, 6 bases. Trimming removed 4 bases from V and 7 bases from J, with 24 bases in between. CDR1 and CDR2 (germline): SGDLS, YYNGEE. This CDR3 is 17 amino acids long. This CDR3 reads CASSSPISDRTGNEQFF. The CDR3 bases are TGTGCCAGCAGCTCGCCTATATCGGACAGAACTGGGAATGAGCAGTTCTTC.

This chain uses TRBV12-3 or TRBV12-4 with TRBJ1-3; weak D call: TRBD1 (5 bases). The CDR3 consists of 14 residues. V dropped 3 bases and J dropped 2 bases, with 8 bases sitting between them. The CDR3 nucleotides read TGTGCCAGCAGTTTGGGCAGGGCTGGAAACACCATATATTTT. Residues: CASSLGRAGNTIYF.

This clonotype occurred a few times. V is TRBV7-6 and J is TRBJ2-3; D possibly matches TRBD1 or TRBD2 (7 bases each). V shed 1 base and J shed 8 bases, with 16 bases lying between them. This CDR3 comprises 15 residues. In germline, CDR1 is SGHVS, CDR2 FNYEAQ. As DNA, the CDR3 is TGTGCCAGCAGCTTAGTCCGGCAGGGGGGGGGTACGCAGTATTTT. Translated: CASSLVRQGGGTQYF.

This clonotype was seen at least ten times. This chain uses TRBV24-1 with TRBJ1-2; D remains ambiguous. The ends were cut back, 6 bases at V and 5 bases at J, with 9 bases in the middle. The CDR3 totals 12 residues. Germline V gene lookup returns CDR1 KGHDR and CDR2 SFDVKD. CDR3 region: CATSREKYGYTF. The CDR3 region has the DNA TGTGCCACCAGTAGGGAAAAGTATGGCTACACCTTC.

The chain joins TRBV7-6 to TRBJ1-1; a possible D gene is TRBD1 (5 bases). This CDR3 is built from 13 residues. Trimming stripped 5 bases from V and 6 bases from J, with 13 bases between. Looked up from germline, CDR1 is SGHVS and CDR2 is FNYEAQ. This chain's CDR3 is CASSLGQSSEAFF. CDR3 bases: TGTGCCAGCAGCCTCGGACAAAGCTCTGAAGCTTTCTTT.

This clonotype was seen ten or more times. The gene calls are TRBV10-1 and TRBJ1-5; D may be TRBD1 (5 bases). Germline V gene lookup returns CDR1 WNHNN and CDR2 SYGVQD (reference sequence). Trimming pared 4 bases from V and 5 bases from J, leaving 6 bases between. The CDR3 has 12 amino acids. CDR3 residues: CASSVGDQPQHF. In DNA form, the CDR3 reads TGCGCCAGCAGTGTGGGGGATCAGCCCCAGCATTTT.

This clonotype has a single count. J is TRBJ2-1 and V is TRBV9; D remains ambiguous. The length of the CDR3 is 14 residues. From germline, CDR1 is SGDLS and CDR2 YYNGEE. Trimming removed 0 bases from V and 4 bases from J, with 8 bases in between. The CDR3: CASSVEGRYNEQFF. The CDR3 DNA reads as TGTGCCAGCAGCGTAGAGGGCAGATACAATGAGCAGTTCTTC.

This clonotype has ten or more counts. The CDR3 nucleotides read TGTGCCAGCAGCCCGGACAGATACAATGAGCAGTTCTTC. It is translated as CASSPDRYNEQFF. The rearrangement links TRBV3-1 to TRBJ2-1, with D possibly being TRBD1 (6 bases). In germline, CDR1 is LGHDT, CDR2 YNNKEL (reference sequence). Trimming cost V 4 bases and J 4 bases, with 8 bases left between them. The CDR3 covers 13 residues.

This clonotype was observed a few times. For the CDR3, the DNA is TGCAGTGCTAGAGATGTTAGGGGGCGGGCCTACGAGCAGTACTTC. Its translation is CSARDVRGRAYEQYF. This chain uses TRBV20-1 with TRBJ2-7, with 7 positions matching TRBD1. The CDR3 length is 15 residues. CDR1 DFQATT and CDR2 SNEGSKA come from the germline V gene (reference sequence). After removal of 0 bases from V and 2 bases from J, the junction contained 7 bases not matched to a gene.

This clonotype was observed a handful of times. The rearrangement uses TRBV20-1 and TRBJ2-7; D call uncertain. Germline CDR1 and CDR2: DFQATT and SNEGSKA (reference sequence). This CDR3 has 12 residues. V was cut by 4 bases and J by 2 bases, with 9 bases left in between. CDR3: CSATADAYEQYF. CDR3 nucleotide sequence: TGCAGTGCTACCGCGGACGCCTACGAGCAGTACTTC.

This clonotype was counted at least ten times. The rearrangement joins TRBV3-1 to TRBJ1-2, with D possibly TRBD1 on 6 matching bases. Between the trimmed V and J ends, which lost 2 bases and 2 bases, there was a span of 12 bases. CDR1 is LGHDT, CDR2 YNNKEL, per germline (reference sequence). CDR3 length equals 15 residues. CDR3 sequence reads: CASSQSYRENYGYTF. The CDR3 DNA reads TGTGCCAGCAGCCAAAGCTACAGGGAAAACTATGGCTACACCTTC.

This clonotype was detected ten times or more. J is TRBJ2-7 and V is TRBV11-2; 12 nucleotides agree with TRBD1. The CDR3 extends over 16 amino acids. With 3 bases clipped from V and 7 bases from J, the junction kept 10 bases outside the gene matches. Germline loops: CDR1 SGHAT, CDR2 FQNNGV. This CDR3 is CASSFRTGQGAGEQYF. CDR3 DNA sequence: TGTGCCAGCAGCTTTAGGACGGGACAGGGGGCTGGTGAGCAGTACTTC.

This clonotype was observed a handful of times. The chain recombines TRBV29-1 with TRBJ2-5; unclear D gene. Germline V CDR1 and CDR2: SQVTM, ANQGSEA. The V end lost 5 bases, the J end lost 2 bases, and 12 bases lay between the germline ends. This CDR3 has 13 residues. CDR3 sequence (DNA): TGCAGCGTTAGTCCACTTACTCAAGAGACCCAGTACTTC. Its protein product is CSVSPLTQETQYF.

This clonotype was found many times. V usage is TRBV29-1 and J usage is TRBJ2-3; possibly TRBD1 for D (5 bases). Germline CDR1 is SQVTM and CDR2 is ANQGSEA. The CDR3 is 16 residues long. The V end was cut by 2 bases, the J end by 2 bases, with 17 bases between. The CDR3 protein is CSVESSRGRVTDTQYF. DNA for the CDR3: TGCAGCGTTGAATCCTCCCGCGGCAGGGTCACAGATACGCAGTATTTT.

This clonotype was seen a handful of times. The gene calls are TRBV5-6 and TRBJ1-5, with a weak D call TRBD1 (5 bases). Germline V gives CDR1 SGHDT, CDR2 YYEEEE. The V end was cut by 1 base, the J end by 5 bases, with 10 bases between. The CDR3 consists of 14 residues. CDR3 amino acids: CASSLRQGYQPQHF. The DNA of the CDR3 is TGTGCCAGCAGCTTGCGCCAGGGATATCAGCCCCAGCATTTT.

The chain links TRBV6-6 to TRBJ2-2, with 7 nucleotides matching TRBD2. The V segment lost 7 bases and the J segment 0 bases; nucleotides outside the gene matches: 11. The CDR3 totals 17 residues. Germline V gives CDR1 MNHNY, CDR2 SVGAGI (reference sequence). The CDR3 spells CASTPKGGIANTGELFF. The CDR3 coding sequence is TGTGCCAGCACCCCCAAGGGAGGGATCGCGAACACCGGGGAGCTGTTTTTT.

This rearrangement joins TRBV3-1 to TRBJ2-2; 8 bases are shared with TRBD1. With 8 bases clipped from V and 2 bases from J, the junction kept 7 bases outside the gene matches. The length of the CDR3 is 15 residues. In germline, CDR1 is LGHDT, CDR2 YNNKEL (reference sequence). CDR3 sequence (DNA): TGTGCCAGCCTCCGACAGGGGCCTAACACCGGGGAGCTGTTTTTT. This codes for CASLRQGPNTGELFF. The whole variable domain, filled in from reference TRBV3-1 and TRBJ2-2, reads DTAVSQTPKYLVTQMGNDKSIKCEQNLGHDTMYWYKQDSKKFLKIMFSYNNKELIINETVPNRFSPKSPDKAHLNLHINSLELGDSAVYFCASLRQGPNTGELFFGEGSRLTVL.

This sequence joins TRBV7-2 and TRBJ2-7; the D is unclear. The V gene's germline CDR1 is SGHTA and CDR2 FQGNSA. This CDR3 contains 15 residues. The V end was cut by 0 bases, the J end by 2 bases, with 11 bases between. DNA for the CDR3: TGTGCCAGCAGCTTAGCAGGGCAACGCACCTACGAGCAGTACTTC. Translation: CASSLAGQRTYEQYF.

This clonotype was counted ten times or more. The DNA for the CDR3 is TGTGCCAGCTCACCTGACCGACAGGCCAACGTCCTGACTTTC. Translating it yields CASSPDRQANVLTF. The chain employs TRBV18 and TRBJ2-6; D gene unclear. The CDR3 covers 14 residues. Per the germline V gene, CDR1 is KGHSH and CDR2 is LQKENI. The ends were cut back, 3 bases at V and 6 bases at J, with 9 bases in the middle.

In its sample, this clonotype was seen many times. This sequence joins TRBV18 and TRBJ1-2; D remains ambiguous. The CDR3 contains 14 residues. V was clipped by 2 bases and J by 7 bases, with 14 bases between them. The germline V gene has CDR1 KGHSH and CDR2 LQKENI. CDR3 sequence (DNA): TGTGCCAGCTCACCATCGAAGGGCATAGGTGGCTACACCTTC. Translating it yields CASSPSKGIGGYTF. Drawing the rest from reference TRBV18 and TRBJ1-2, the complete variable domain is NAGVMQNPRHLVRRRGQEARLRCSPMKGHSHVYWYRQLPEEGLKFMVYLQKENIIDESGMPKERFSAEFPKEGPSILRIQQVVRGDSAAYFCASSPSKGIGGYTFGSGTRLTVV.

In nucleotides, the CDR3 is TGTGCCAGCGCGGGCAGGGGGGCTGAAGCTTTCTTT. Translating gives CASAGRGAEAFF. The chain has TRBV12-3 or TRBV12-4 and TRBJ1-1; 7 bases line up with TRBD1. This CDR3 region has 12 residues. Trimming cost V 8 bases and J 6 bases; bases outside gene matches: 6.